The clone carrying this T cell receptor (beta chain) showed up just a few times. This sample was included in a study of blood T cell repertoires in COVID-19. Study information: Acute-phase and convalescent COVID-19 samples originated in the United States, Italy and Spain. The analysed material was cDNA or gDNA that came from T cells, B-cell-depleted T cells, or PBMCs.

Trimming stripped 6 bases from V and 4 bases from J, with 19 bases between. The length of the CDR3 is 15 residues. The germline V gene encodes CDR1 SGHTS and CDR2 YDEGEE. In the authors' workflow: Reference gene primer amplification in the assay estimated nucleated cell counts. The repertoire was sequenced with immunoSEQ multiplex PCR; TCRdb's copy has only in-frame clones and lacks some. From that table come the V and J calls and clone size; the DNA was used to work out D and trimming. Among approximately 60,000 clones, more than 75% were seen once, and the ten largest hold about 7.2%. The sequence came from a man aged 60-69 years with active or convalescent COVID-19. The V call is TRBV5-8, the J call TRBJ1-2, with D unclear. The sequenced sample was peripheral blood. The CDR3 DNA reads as TGTGCCAGCACCGATGACGGAGGCGGTGGCTATGGCTACACCTTC. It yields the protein CASTDDGGGGYGYTF.